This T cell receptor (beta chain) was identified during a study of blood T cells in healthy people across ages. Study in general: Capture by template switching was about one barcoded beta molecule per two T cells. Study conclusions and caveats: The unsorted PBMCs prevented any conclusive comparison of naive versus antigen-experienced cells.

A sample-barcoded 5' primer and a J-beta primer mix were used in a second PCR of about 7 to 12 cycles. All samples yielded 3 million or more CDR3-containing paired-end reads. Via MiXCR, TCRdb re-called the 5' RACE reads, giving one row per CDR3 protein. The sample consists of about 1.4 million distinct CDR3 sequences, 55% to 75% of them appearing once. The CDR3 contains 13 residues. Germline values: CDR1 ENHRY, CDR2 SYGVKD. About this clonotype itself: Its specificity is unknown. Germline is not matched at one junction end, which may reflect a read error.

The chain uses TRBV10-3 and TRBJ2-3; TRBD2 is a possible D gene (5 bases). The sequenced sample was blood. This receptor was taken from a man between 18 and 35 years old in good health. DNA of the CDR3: TGTGCCAGCAGTGAGCAACTAGAAGATACGCAGTATTTT. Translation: CASSEQLEDTQYF.